The 20 T cell receptor beta chains below all came from one sample that was sequenced in a study of Graves' ophthalmopathy and Graves' hyperthyroidism. RNA transcripts served as template for amplifying TCR beta CDR3 sequences. First-round RT-PCR relied on HTBI primers, and a second-round multiplex PCR came next. MiXCR, applied by TCRdb to the multiplex PCR reads, yields one record per CDR3 protein. The table shows about 640,000 distinct CDR3 sequences, with about 40% occurring only once. Sample: peripheral blood. These TCRs come from an adult man with Graves' ophthalmopathy.

V and J are TRBV29-1 and TRBJ1-2, with 8 bases fitting TRBD1. CDR1 SQVTM and CDR2 ANQGSEA come from the germline V gene. Losses at the gene ends were 4 bases for V and 12 bases for J; bases not matched to a gene: 4. The CDR3 is 10 amino acids. This CDR3 is CSVGQGQDTF. The CDR3 bases are TGCAGCGTTGGACAGGGGCAGGACACCTTC.

The chain joins TRBV15 to TRBJ1-4, with TRBD1 matching 7 bases. The trim removed 1 base at V and 7 bases at J, leaving 6 bases unmatched. CDR3 length equals 15 residues. Germline lookup yields CDR1 LNHNV and CDR2 YYDKDF (reference sequence). CDR3 protein: CATSRVGRGSEKLFF. The CDR3 nucleotides are TGTGCCACCAGCAGAGTAGGCAGGGGGAGTGAAAAACTGTTTTTT.

As for this clonotype: One junction end disagrees with the germline gene, perhaps due to a read error. The chain has TRBV10-3 and TRBJ1-2; D perhaps matches TRBD1 (5 bases). The length of the CDR3 is 15 residues. Germline V lookup: CDR1 ENHRY, CDR2 SYGVKD. CDR3 nucleotide sequence: TGTGCCATCAGTGAGGGGGACGGGCCTCAAGAGGGCTGCACCTTC. It specifies CAISEGDGPQEGCTF.

With respect to this clonotype: The missing conserved phenylalanine or tryptophan at the end of this CDR3 makes a read error likely. J is TRBJ2-2 and V is TRBV20-1; no clear D. CDR3 length: 12 amino acids. V dropped 3 bases and J dropped 9 bases, with 11 bases sitting between them. Germline CDR1 DFQATT, CDR2 SNEGSKA (reference sequence). This CDR3 reads CSARVRDRELFV. In DNA form, the CDR3 reads TGCAGTGCTAGGGTGCGAGACAGGGAGCTGTTTGTT.

This clonotype was counted ten times or more. The V and J genes are TRBV7-9 and TRBJ1-1, with 9 bases lining up with TRBD1. The CDR3 is 14 residues long. CDR1 is SEHNR, CDR2 FQNEAQ, per germline (reference sequence). V lost 6 bases, J lost 8 bases, and 10 bases stayed unmatched. CDR3 DNA: TGTGCCAGCAGAATGGACAGGGGCCCGTTCGAAGCTTTCTTT. Translation: CASRMDRGPFEAFF.

This clonotype was seen a few times. The junction departs from germline at one end; a sequencing error may be responsible. The chain recombines TRBV5-1 with TRBJ2-5; 10 bases line up with TRBD2. The length of the CDR3 is 16 residues. Germline CDR1 SGHRS, CDR2 YFSETQ. CDR3 loop: CTSSLIPSGSRETQYF. In DNA, the CDR3 is TGCACCAGCAGCTTGATCCCTAGCGGGAGTAGGGAGACCCAGTACTTC. Looking up the rest from reference TRBV5-1 and TRBJ2-5 gives the full variable domain: KAGVTQTPRYLIKTRGQQVTLSCSPISGHRSVSWYQQTPGQGLQFLFEYFSETQRNKGNFPGRFSGRQFSNSRSEMNVSTLELGDSALYLCTSSLIPSGSRETQYFGPGTRLLVL.

This clonotype has ten or more counts. The rearrangement links TRBV10-3 to TRBJ1-1; possibly TRBD1 for D (5 bases). V lost 0 bases to trimming and J lost 0 bases, with 8 bases between them. Germline V CDR1 and CDR2: ENHRY, SYGVKD. This CDR3 has 15 residues. CDR3 DNA sequence: TGTGCCATCAGTGAGTCAGGACAAGTGAACACTGAAGCTTTCTTT. Its protein is CAISESGQVNTEAFF.

This clonotype occurred a few times. This chain connects TRBV6-5 to TRBJ1-2; D remains ambiguous. V was pared by 0 bases and J by 8 bases, with 10 bases between. The CDR3 length is 13 residues. From germline, CDR1 is MNHEY and CDR2 SVGAGI. The DNA for the CDR3 is TGTGCCAGCAGTTACTCGGGATTGAGAGGCTACACCTTC. This encodes CASSYSGLRGYTF.

This clonotype appeared many times. The chain recombines TRBV5-6 with TRBJ1-3; D unresolved. Germline V gene lookup returns CDR1 SGHDT and CDR2 YYEEEE. CDR3 length: 15 amino acids. The V end was cut by 4 bases, the J end by 0 bases, with 11 bases between. The CDR3 DNA reads TGTGCCAGCAGCATTCAGCTTATCTCTGGAAACACCATATATTTT. Amino acid sequence: CASSIQLISGNTIYF.

The chain has TRBV4-3 and TRBJ2-7; 11 positions agree with TRBD2. There are 15 residues in the CDR3. Unmatched junction bases numbered 5, after V lost 4 bases and J lost 3 bases. Germline CDR1 LGHNA, CDR2 YSLEER. The CDR3 DNA is TGCGCCAGCAGCCTCTGGACTAGCGGGTTCTACGAGCAGTACTTC. This encodes CASSLWTSGFYEQYF.

This clonotype was counted at least ten times. The chain recombines TRBV2 with TRBJ2-7, with TRBD1 identical over 10 bases. Losses at the gene ends were 7 bases for V and 1 base for J; bases not matched to a gene: 4. Germline V lookup: CDR1 SNHLY, CDR2 FYNNEI. The CDR3 runs to 14 residues. The CDR3 nucleotides read TGTGCCAGCATTAGGACAGGGGGATCCTACGAGCAGTACTTC. Amino acids: CASIRTGGSYEQYF.

The chain is built from TRBV20-1 and TRBJ1-1, with D perhaps TRBD1 (6 bases). Trimming shortened V by 3 bases and J by 1 base, and 12 bases separated the two germline ends. Germline lookup yields CDR1 DFQATT and CDR2 SNEGSKA (reference sequence). This CDR3 contains 14 residues. CDR3 nucleotides: TGCAGTGCTAGGGGTCGCAGGGGGAACACTGAAGCTTTCTTT. Amino acids: CSARGRRGNTEAFF.

This chain's CDR3 is CAWGNRPVGEQYF. For the CDR3, the DNA is TGTGCCTGGGGGAACAGGCCAGTGGGCGAGCAGTACTTC. The rearrangement links TRBV30 to TRBJ2-7; TRBD1 is a possible D gene (5 bases). Germline V gene lookup returns CDR1 GTSNPN and CDR2 SVGIG (reference sequence). The CDR3 covers 13 residues. V gave up 5 bases and J gave up 6 bases, with 17 bases separating them.

This clonotype was observed a handful of times. The rearrangement joins TRBV7-9 to TRBJ1-4, with TRBD1 matching 8 bases. V lost 5 bases to trimming and J lost 7 bases; unmatched junction nucleotides: 9. Germline lookup yields CDR1 SEHNR and CDR2 FQNEAQ (reference sequence). The CDR3 has 15 amino acids. CDR3: CASSPQTGVFEKLFF. CDR3 sequence (DNA): TGTGCCAGCAGCCCACAGACAGGGGTTTTTGAAAAACTGTTTTTT.

There are many counts of this clonotype. The chain is built from TRBV19 and TRBJ1-6; D is unclear. The CDR3 is 15 amino acids. Per the germline V gene, CDR1 is LNHDA and CDR2 is SQIVND (reference sequence). V dropped 0 bases and J dropped 7 bases, with 10 bases sitting between them. The CDR3 spells CASSIDLSRNSPLHF. For the CDR3, the DNA is TGTGCCAGTAGTATAGACCTTAGTCGGAATTCACCCCTCCACTTT.

This clonotype was detected ten times or more. The chain carries TRBV5-1 and TRBJ1-2; D possibly corresponds to TRBD1 (5 bases). Germline values: CDR1 SGHRS, CDR2 YFSETQ. This CDR3 has 12 residues. Trimming took 3 bases from V and 8 from J, leaving 11 bases between them. The CDR3 region has the DNA TGCGCCAGCAGCTCCCAAAGGGACGGCTACACCTTC. Its protein product is CASSSQRDGYTF.

Only a few counts were recorded for this clonotype. V is TRBV9 and J is TRBJ2-5; 11 bases agree with TRBD2. Germline values: CDR1 SGDLS, CDR2 YYNGEE. The CDR3 contains 16 residues. The trim removed 0 bases at V and 2 bases at J, leaving 3 bases unmatched. The CDR3 sequence is CASSVGSGGAQETQYF. The CDR3, as DNA: TGTGCCAGCAGCGTAGGTAGCGGGGGGGCTCAAGAGACCCAGTACTTC.

The chain links TRBV7-9 to TRBJ2-7; D gene uncertain. This CDR3 contains 14 residues. The V end was cut by 5 bases, the J end by 2 bases, with 13 bases between. Germline CDR1 reads SEHNR; CDR2 reads FQNEAQ (reference sequence). Written as DNA, the CDR3 is TGTGCCAGCAGCCTCATCGGGTCTACCTACGAGCAGTACTTC. The encoded protein is CASSLIGSTYEQYF.

This clonotype was counted many times. The genes are TRBV4-1 and TRBJ2-7; D might be TRBD1 (6 bases). Germline-derived CDR1 and CDR2 are MGHRA and YSYEKL. Between the trimmed V and J ends, which lost 4 bases and 2 bases, there was a span of 12 bases. This CDR3 is 14 amino acids long. The CDR3 DNA sequence: TGCGCCAGCAGCCCTCGGGACATAGCCTACGAGCAGTACTTC. Residues: CASSPRDIAYEQYF.

This clonotype came up many times. The chain carries TRBV7-9 and TRBJ1-5; 7 bases line up with TRBD1. There are 16 residues in the CDR3. CDR1 is SEHNR, CDR2 FQNEAQ, per germline (reference sequence). Trimming at V came to 5 bases and at J to 7 bases, leaving 14 bases not matched to a gene. The CDR3: CASSKSGTEKGQPQHF. CDR3 in DNA: TGTGCCAGCAGCAAGTCCGGGACAGAGAAGGGACAGCCCCAGCATTTT.